A selection of T cell receptor beta chains follows, all from one sample in a study of blood T cell repertoires in COVID-19. Only in-frame clones appear in the TCRdb table, and some are missing; sequencing was by immunoSEQ multiplex PCR. This sample yields 250,000 or so clones, of which over 65% are seen a single time; 2.5% to 4% belongs to the top ten. Sequenced input: peripheral blood. These receptors were taken from a woman of 80 years or more with acute or convalescent COVID-19. CDR3s include the opening cysteine and the closing phenylalanine or tryptophan. D genes are given only for firm matches. Some rows mark clone size as missing; the rest say once, few, many or name a class of expanded clone.

>TRBJ1-6|-|-|TRBV7-2
TGTGCCAGCAGCTTAGACTTACGGTCACCCCTCCACTTT
CASSLDLRSPLHF
>TRBJ2-3|TRBD2|-|TRBV18
TGTGCCAGCTCACCACCCGGACTAGCGGGGGGCGGAGATACGCAGTATTTT
CASSPPGLAGGGDTQYF
>TRBJ1-1|-|once|TRBV18
TGTGCCAGCTCACGACAGAACATGAACACTGAAGCTTTCTTT
CASSRQNMNTEAFF
>TRBJ2-7|-|-|TRBV11-2
TGTGCCAGCAGCTTAGAGCGTGGGGCAGCCTACGAGCAGTACTTC
CASSLERGAAYEQYF
>TRBJ2-2|-|-|TRBV5-1
TGCGCCAGCAGCCAAATGTCAGGGGACACCGGGGAGCTGTTTTTT
CASSQMSGDTGELFF
>TRBJ1-3|-|-|TRBV24-1
TGTGCCACCAGTGTTCCCACCGGTCCTTGCTCTGGAAACACCATATATTTT
CATSVPTGPCSGNTIYF
>TRBJ2-1|TRBD2|-|TRBV15
TGTGCCACCAGCACCCGGCTAGCGGGGAGAAACAATGAGCAGTTCTTC
CATSTRLAGRNNEQFF
>TRBJ1-2|-|-|TRBV4-1
TGCGCCAGCAGCCAAGAGGCCAGGAGGGGTGGCTACACCTTC
CASSQEARRGGYTF
>TRBJ2-3|TRBD2|-|TRBV10-2
TGCGCCAGCAGTGTGGCTAGCGGAGACCTAGATACGCAGTATTTT
CASSVASGDLDTQYF
>TRBJ2-4|-|many|TRBV3-1/TRBV3-2
TGTGCCAGACCGACTGTAGCCAAAAACATTCAGTACTTC
CARPTVAKNIQYF
>TRBJ2-1|TRBD2|-|TRBV7-9
TGTGCCAGCAGCCCACGACTAGCGGGAGGCCACAATGAGCAGTTCTTC
CASSPRLAGGHNEQFF
>TRBJ2-3|TRBD2|-|TRBV27
TGTGCCAGCAGTTCCCGCGCCCCGGTAGGGACTAGCGGGAACACAGATACGCAGTATTTT
CASSSRAPVGTSGNTDTQYF
>TRBJ1-1|-|few|TRBV28
TGTGCCAGCAGTTCCGGACAGATTTACACTGAAGCTTTCTTT
CASSSGQIYTEAFF
>TRBJ2-3|TRBD2|-|TRBV3-1/TRBV3-2
TGTGCCAGCACCCGGCGGGAGGGTGCAAATACGCAGTATTTT
CASTRREGANTQYF
>TRBJ2-1|TRBD2|-|TRBV18
TGTGCCAGCTCACCTCGTCTAGCGGGGGGGGACAATGAGCAGTTCTTC
CASSPRLAGGDNEQFF
>TRBJ1-4|-|-|TRBV30
TGTGCTTTTAAACGGACTCTATCCAGTGAAAAACTGTTTTTT
CAFKRTLSSEKLFF
>TRBJ1-6|-|few|TRBV25-1
TGTGCCAGCAGTGGGCCGGGGGGGAATTCACCCCTCCACTTT
CASSGPGGNSPLHF
>TRBJ2-7|-|-|TRBV13
TGTGCCAGCAGCTTAAAGACAGCCTACTACGAGCAGTACTTC
CASSLKTAYYEQYF
>TRBJ1-3|-|-|TRBV9
TGTGCCAGCAGCGTGGGCCACCAAGCCTCTGGAAACACCATATATTTT
CASSVGHQASGNTIYF
>TRBJ2-5|-|many|TRBV5-1
TGCGCCAGCAGCTTGGGAACAGGGAGGGAAGAGACCCAGTACTTC
CASSLGTGREETQYF
>TRBJ2-7|-|-|TRBV3-1/TRBV3-2
TGTGCCAGCAGCCGCCGTGGCGGGATATACGAGCAGTACTTC
CASSRRGGIYEQYF
>TRBJ2-4|TRBD2|once|TRBV11-3
TGTGCCAGCAGCCGAACTAGCGGGGGGGGTTCGGCCAAAAACATTCAGTACTTC
CASSRTSGGGSAKNIQYF
>TRBJ2-7|TRBD1|-|TRBV3-1/TRBV3-2
TGTGCCAGCAGCGCAACCGGGACAGCAACCTACGAGCAGTACTTC
CASSATGTATYEQYF
>TRBJ2-2|TRBD1|few|TRBV19
TGTGCCAGTAAACAGGGGGCCAACACCGGGGAGCTGTTTTTT
CASKQGANTGELFF
>TRBJ1-1|-|-|TRBV6-5
TGTGCCAGCAGTTACTCGACAGGCAGGGGCACTGAAGCTTTCTTT
CASSYSTGRGTEAFF
>TRBJ2-7|-|-|TRBV6-5
TGTGCCAGCATCTTCGGCAGGGCAAGCTCCTACGAGCAGTACTTC
CASIFGRASSYEQYF
>TRBJ2-3|-|-|TRBV3-1/TRBV3-2
TGTGCCAGCAGCCCGTGGGACACAACCACAGATACGCAGTATTTT
CASSPWDTTTDTQYF
>TRBJ1-2|-|-|TRBV5-5
TGTGCCAGCAGCTTGGTACAGGGCGGCAACTATGGCTACACCTTC
CASSLVQGGNYGYTF
>TRBJ2-2|TRBD1|-|TRBV12-5
TGTGCTAGTGGTTTGGTAACAGGGGCGAACACCGGGGAGCTGTTTTTT
CASGLVTGANTGELFF
>TRBJ2-1|-|-|TRBV29-1
TGCAGCGTTGAGTCGCAGAATGAGCAGTTCTTC
CSVESQNEQFF
>TRBJ2-5|-|-|TRBV7-2
TGTGCCAGCAGCTTATGGGAAGGGACTCAAGAGACCCAGTACTTC
CASSLWEGTQETQYF
>TRBJ1-4|-|once|TRBV19
TGTGCCAGTAGTATGTCGGGGGCTAATGAAAAACTGTTTTTT
CASSMSGANEKLFF
>TRBJ1-2|TRBD1|-|TRBV5-1
TGCGCCAGCAGCTGGGGGGACAGGGAGAACTATGGCTACACCTTC
CASSWGDRENYGYTF
>TRBJ2-2|-|-|TRBV3-1/TRBV3-2
TGTGCCAGCAGCCAAGATGCGGCAGGGATAAACACCGGGGAGCTGTTTTTT
CASSQDAAGINTGELFF
>TRBJ1-2|-|-|TRBV12-3/TRBV12-4
TGTGCCAGCGCCAAAGCGGATGGCTACACCTTC
CASAKADGYTF
>TRBJ1-6|-|-|TRBV4-1
TGCGCCAGCAGACAGGGTGAGAATTCACCCCTCCACTTT
CASRQGENSPLHF
>TRBJ2-3|TRBD2|-|TRBV30
TGTGCCTGGAGACTAGCGGGAGGGATAGATACGCAGTATTTT
CAWRLAGGIDTQYF
>TRBJ1-1|TRBD1|-|TRBV25-1
TGTGCCAGCAGTGAAACAGGGGCGAACACTGAAGCTTTCTTT
CASSETGANTEAFF
>TRBJ1-1|-|-|TRBV7-9
TGTGCCAGCAGCTTAACCCCGGCGGGAGCTTTCTTT
CASSLTPAGAFF
>TRBJ1-2|-|few|TRBV7-9
TGTGCCAGCAGCTTAGCGGGGGCGGTAAACTATGGCTACACCTTC
CASSLAGAVNYGYTF